This is a list of T cell receptor beta chains from one sample in a study of T cells in Graves' hyperthyroidism and ophthalmopathy. TCRdb re-called the multiplex PCR reads through MiXCR, storing one row per CDR3 protein. The data contain approximately 590,000 distinct CDR3 sequences, 15% to 17% of them singletons. Sequencing was carried out using blood. The receptors come from a woman aged 25 to 45 with Graves' hyperthyroidism. The CDR3 runs from the conserved cysteine through the conserved F or W. A D gene is named only where the DNA matches it firmly. Only part of the rows carry a size: once, few, many, or a class if the clone is expanded.

TRBD1,few,TRBV6-1,TRBJ2-2,CAGGWTGTTGELFF,TGTGCCGGGGGATGGACAGGGACCACCGGGGAGCTGTTTTTT
.,.,TRBV20-1,TRBJ2-6,CSARRWETNVLTF,TGCAGTGCTAGACGCTGGGAGACCAACGTCCTGACTTTC
TRBD1,few,TRBV4-1,TRBJ1-2,CASSQGAGGNYYGYTF,TGCGCCAGCAGCCAGGGGGCAGGGGGAAACTACTATGGCTACACCTTC
TRBD2,many,TRBV30,TRBJ2-1,CASYEGGYNEQFF,TGTGCCTCCTATGAGGGAGGGTACAATGAGCAGTTCTTC
.,many,TRBV7-2,TRBJ1-5,CASSLVSGANQPQHF,TGTGCCAGCAGCTTAGTGTCGGGGGCAAATCAGCCCCAGCATTTT
.,few,TRBV6-1,TRBJ2-2,CASSERPRNTGELFF,TGTGCCAGCAGTGAAAGGCCTAGAAACACCGGGGAGCTGTTTTTT
TRBD2,.,TRBV19,TRBJ2-7,CASSHSGTSGSYEQYF,TGTGCCAGTAGCCACTCGGGGACTAGCGGGAGCTACGAGCAGTACTTC
TRBD2,many,TRBV5-5,TRBJ2-1,CASSLRLAGGPDNEQFF,TGTGCCAGCAGCCTACGACTAGCGGGAGGGCCAGACAATGAGCAGTTCTTC
.,.,TRBV12-3/TRBV12-4,TRBJ2-2,CASGSSGELFF,TGTGCCAGCGGCAGCTCCGGGGAGCTGTTTTTT
TRBD2,.,TRBV7-2,TRBJ2-5,CASSRLGTIQETQYF,TGTGCCAGCAGCCGTTTGGGGACTATCCAAGAGACCCAGTACTTC
.,.,TRBV7-2,TRBJ1-1,CASSTRKGNTEAFF,TGTGCCAGCAGCACCCGAAAGGGTAACACTGAAGCTTTCTTT
TRBD2,many,TRBV7-2,TRBJ2-3,CASSLVSGGDTQYF,TGTGCCAGCAGCTTAGTCAGCGGGGGTGATACGCAGTATTTT
TRBD1,.,TRBV20-1,TRBJ2-3,CSARVKGIGQGATGDTQYF,TGCAGTGCTAGAGTCAAAGGGATCGGACAGGGGGCGACGGGGGATACGCAGTATTTT
.,few,TRBV5-4,TRBJ2-1,CASRTGGPSYNEQFF,TGTGCCAGCAGAACCGGAGGGCCTTCCTACAATGAGCAGTTCTTC
.,many,TRBV12-3/TRBV12-4,TRBJ2-5,CASSLRATAQYF,TGTGCCAGCAGTTTAAGGGCAACGGCCCAGTACTTC
TRBD1,.,TRBV29-1,TRBJ1-1,CSVLLRTGRTEAFF,TGCAGCGTTTTATTAAGGACAGGTCGCACTGAAGCTTTCTTT
.,many,TRBV28,TRBJ1-4,CASSPAVHRREKLFF,TGTGCCAGCAGTCCAGCGGTCCATCGGCGGGAAAAACTGTTTTTT
TRBD1,few,TRBV19,TRBJ1-1,CASSPRREGAAEAFF,TGTGCCAGTAGTCCTAGGCGGGAGGGGGCCGCTGAAGCTTTCTTT
TRBD2,many,TRBV18,TRBJ2-3,CASSPREGPDTQYF,TGTGCCAGCTCACCTCGGGAGGGCCCAGATACGCAGTATTTT
.,many,TRBV18,TRBJ1-2,CASSERAGGWGYTF,TGTGCCAGCTCCGAGCGGGCAGGCGGATGGGGCTACACCTTC
TRBD2,.,TRBV19,TRBJ2-7,CASSIGSTGLAGTGEQYF,TGTGCCAGTAGTATAGGTAGTACTGGACTAGCGGGAACGGGAGAGCAGTACTTC
TRBD1,many,TRBV3-1,TRBJ1-1,CASRPIQGAPSAFF,TGTGCCAGCAGACCAATTCAGGGGGCTCCTTCAGCTTTCTTT
TRBD2,many,TRBV11-2,TRBJ2-7,CASRSGSGPTYEQYF,TGTGCCAGCAGGAGCGGGAGCGGTCCCACCTACGAGCAGTACTTC
TRBD1,few,TRBV19,TRBJ1-2,CASSAGQGSIGYTF,TGTGCCAGTAGTGCCGGACAGGGTAGTATTGGCTACACCTTC
.,.,TRBV10-3,TRBJ2-3,CAISLGGRVGTDTQYF,TGTGCCATCAGTCTTGGGGGGCGCGTGGGCACAGATACGCAGTATTTT
TRBD2,few,TRBV7-2,TRBJ2-7,CASSAGLAGGAGREQYF,TGTGCCAGCAGCGCCGGACTAGCGGGGGGGGCTGGCCGCGAGCAGTACTTC
.,many,TRBV7-3,TRBJ2-1,CASSASRGNEQFF,TGTGCCAGCAGCGCTTCGCGGGGCAATGAGCAGTTCTTC
.,many,TRBV6-1,TRBJ1-2,CASSERGVYDYGYTF,TGTGCCAGCAGTGAACGGGGAGTTTATGACTATGGCTACACCTTC
TRBD2,many,TRBV11-2,TRBJ2-7,CASSARGLAGLDEQYF,TGTGCCAGCAGCGCCAGGGGACTAGCGGGACTCGACGAGCAGTACTTC
TRBD1,few,TRBV7-3,TRBJ2-5,CASSTGQGQETQYF,TGTGCCAGCAGCACGGGACAGGGGCAAGAGACCCAGTACTTC
TRBD2,many,TRBV10-1,TRBJ2-7,CASSEQRERYEQYF,TGCGCCAGCAGTGAGCAGCGGGAGAGGTACGAGCAGTACTTC
TRBD1,many,TRBV30,TRBJ2-7,CAWNGQGYEQYF,TGTGCCTGGAACGGACAGGGCTACGAGCAGTACTTC
.,.,TRBV6-2/TRBV6-3,TRBJ2-4,CASSYSTRYIQYF,TGTGCCAGCAGTTACTCGACGCGATACATTCAGTACTTC
.,many,TRBV2,TRBJ2-5,CATRGGPGGTQYF,TGTGCCACCCGGGGAGGACCAGGCGGGACCCAGTACTTC
.,many,TRBV7-2,TRBJ2-2,CASSHRSVGVTRANTGELFF,TGTGCCAGCAGCCACCGATCAGTGGGAGTGACCCGCGCGAACACCGGGGAGCTGTTTTTT
TRBD1,many,TRBV6-1,TRBJ2-7,CASMGQPYEQYF,TGTGCCAGCATGGGACAGCCCTACGAGCAGTACTTC
TRBD1,.,TRBV10-3,TRBJ2-7,CAISAGTENSYEQYF,TGTGCCATCAGCGCCGGGACAGAGAACTCCTACGAGCAGTACTTC
.,few,TRBV6-5,TRBJ2-2,CASSYPNSGELFF,TGTGCCAGCAGTTACCCGAATTCCGGGGAGCTGTTTTTT
.,.,TRBV19,TRBJ1-5,CASKGSNQHF,TGTGCCAGTAAAGGGTCGAACCAGCATTTT
TRBD2,many,TRBV12-3/TRBV12-4,TRBJ2-1,CASSPGTSALGNEQFF,TGTGCCAGCAGCCCCGGGACTAGCGCACTTGGGAATGAGCAGTTCTTC